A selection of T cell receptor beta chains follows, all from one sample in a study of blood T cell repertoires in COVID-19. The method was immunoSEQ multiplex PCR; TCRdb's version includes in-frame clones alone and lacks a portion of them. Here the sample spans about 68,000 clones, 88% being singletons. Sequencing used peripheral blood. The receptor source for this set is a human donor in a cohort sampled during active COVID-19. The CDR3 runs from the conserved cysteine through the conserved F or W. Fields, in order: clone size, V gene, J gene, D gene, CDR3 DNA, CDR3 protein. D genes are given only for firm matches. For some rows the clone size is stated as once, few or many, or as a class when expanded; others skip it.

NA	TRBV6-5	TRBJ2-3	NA	TGTGCCGTTTCGAGCTTGAGGACAGATACGCAGTATTTT	CAVSSLRTDTQYF
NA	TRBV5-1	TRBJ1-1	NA	TGCGCCAGCAGCTTAGGGGCCCGAATGAACACTGAAGCTTTCTTT	CASSLGARMNTEAFF
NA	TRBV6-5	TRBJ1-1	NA	TGTGCCAGCAGCCCCGGGGGCACTGAAGCTTTCTTT	CASSPGGTEAFF
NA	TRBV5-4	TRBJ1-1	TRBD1	TGTGCCAGCAGCATTGGACAGGGAAATGGGGGGAACACTGAAGCTTTCTTT	CASSIGQGNGGNTEAFF
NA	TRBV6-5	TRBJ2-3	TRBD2	TGTGCCAGCAGTTACGCGTCTAGCGGAGCTCCTACGCAGTATTTT	CASSYASSGAPTQYF
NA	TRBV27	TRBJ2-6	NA	TGTGCCAGCACCAAGTTTATCGGGTCTGGGGCCAACGTCCTGACTTTC	CASTKFIGSGANVLTF
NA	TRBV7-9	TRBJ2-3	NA	TGTGCCAGCACCCTGAGTTATACGCAGTATTTT	CASTLSYTQYF
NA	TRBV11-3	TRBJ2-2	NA	TGTGCCAGCGACCCGAGGAACAGGGACACCGGGGAGCTGTTTTTT	CASDPRNRDTGELFF
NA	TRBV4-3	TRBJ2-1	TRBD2	TGCGCCAGCAGCCCCCGACGGGAGGGCCTCAATGAGCAGTTCTTC	CASSPRREGLNEQFF
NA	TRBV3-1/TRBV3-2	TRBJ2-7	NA	TGTGCCAGCAGCGCCCTCGGGAGAGCCGAGCAGTACTTC	CASSALGRAEQYF
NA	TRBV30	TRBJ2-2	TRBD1	TGTGCCTGGAGAGGACAGGGAGCGGCCGGGGAGCTGTTTTTT	CAWRGQGAAGELFF
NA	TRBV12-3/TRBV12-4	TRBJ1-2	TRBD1	TGTGCCAGCAGGGGGACAGGGTCTTACGGCTACACCTTC	CASRGTGSYGYTF
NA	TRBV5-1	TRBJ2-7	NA	TGCGCCAGCAGCTTGGGCCAGCGGTCCCTCTCCTACGAGCAGTACTTC	CASSLGQRSLSYEQYF
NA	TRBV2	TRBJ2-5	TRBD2	TGTGCCAGCAGGTCGGGACTAGCGGGCCCGGAGACCCAGTACTTC	CASRSGLAGPETQYF
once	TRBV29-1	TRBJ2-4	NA	TGCAGCGTTGCCGGGTCCAAAAACATTCAGTACTTC	CSVAGSKNIQYF
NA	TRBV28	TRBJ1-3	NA	TGTGCCAGCAGCTCCTCTGAGGCAAACACCATATATTTT	CASSSSEANTIYF
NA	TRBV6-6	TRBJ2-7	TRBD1	TGTGCCAGCAGTTACGGGCAGGGGGCGTCCTACGAGCAGTACTTC	CASSYGQGASYEQYF
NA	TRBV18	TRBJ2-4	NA	TGTGCCAGCTCACCCCTTTCGGGAGCTGGAGACATTCAGTACTTC	CASSPLSGAGDIQYF
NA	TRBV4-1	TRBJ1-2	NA	TGCGCCAGCAGCCAAGACAAGGATATCGGGTATGGCTACACCTTC	CASSQDKDIGYGYTF
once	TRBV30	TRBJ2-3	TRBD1	TGTGCCTGGAGTCGTCAGGGGGCAGATACGCAGTATTTT	CAWSRQGADTQYF
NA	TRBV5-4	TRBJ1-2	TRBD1	TGTGCCAGCGGTGACAGGGGCCTTTCTCGTGGCTACACCTTC	CASGDRGLSRGYTF
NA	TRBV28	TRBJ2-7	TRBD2	TGTGCCAGCAGACCGCTCGGGGGGGCCTACGAGCAGTACTTC	CASRPLGGAYEQYF
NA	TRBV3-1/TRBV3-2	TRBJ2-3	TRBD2	TGTGCCAGCAGTCTTTTCACGGGGGGGGGATCAGATACGCAGTATTTT	CASSLFTGGGSDTQYF
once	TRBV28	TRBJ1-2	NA	TGTGCCAGCAGTTTATATCCGGGAAAGTCGATCTATGGCTACACCTTC	CASSLYPGKSIYGYTF
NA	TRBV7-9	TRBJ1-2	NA	TGTGCCAGCAGTGAGGTCAGGGAAGACTTC	CASSEVREDF